This T cell receptor beta chain comes out of a study of CD8 T cells in ankylosing spondylitis. Germline CDR1 is MDHEN and CDR2 is SYDVKM. V gave up 4 bases and J gave up 4 bases; unmatched junction bases: 16. There are 18 residues in the CDR3. Study-level results: Significant enrichment of disease-linked clones was reported in matched ankylosing spondylitis synovial fluid. Disease-associated clonotypes exhibited CD8+ identity and were relatively infrequent in peripheral blood. Several of the motif variants were reported before in synovial fluid and blood from reactive arthritis.

The table lists this clonotype with a few counts. Its cognate antigen is unknown. MiXCR, run by TCRdb on the 5' RACE reads, gives a single entry per CDR3 protein. The table lists about 64,000 distinct CDR3 sequences, roughly 6.1% of them singletons. V gene TRBV28 combines with J gene TRBJ2-3; 8 bases fit TRBD2. The receptor's source is a male donor with ankylosing spondylitis. Sequencing input: synovial fluid, either unsorted or a sorted T cell fraction (not recorded which). This CDR3 reads CASSSPRQAGEFSDTQYF. The CDR3 DNA reads TGTGCCAGCAGTTCCCCCCGACAAGCGGGAGAATTTTCAGATACGCAGTATTTT.